The clone carrying this T cell receptor beta chain was picked up many times. Antigen unknown. The data originate from a study of T-cell memory formation after mild COVID-19. Whole-study findings and limits: The CD4+ clones that contracted clustered mainly within CM and EM, and the CD8+ clones concentrated in EMRA.

TCRdb reprocessed the 5' RACE reads with MiXCR, giving one entry per CDR3 protein. The table includes 380,000 or so distinct CDR3 sequences, roughly 15% detected once. CDR1 and CDR2 (germline): SGHRS, YFSETQ. The CDR3 is 15 amino acids. After removal of 0 bases from V and 3 bases from J, the junction contained 3 bases not matched to a gene. The J gene is TRBJ2-1, the V gene TRBV5-1; 7 nucleotides align to TRBD2. What was sequenced was PBMCs or a T cell subset sorted from them (not recorded which). This sequence originates from a man younger than 30 who had mild COVID-19 (a few samples of this study predate the infection). Cell type and time point are not known. CDR3 loop: CASSLVGGVYNEQFF. In DNA form, the CDR3 reads TGCGCCAGCAGCTTGGTGGGGGGGGTCTACAATGAGCAGTTCTTC.